These 30 T cell receptor beta chains came from one sample sequenced in a study of Graves' ophthalmopathy and Graves' hyperthyroidism. As the template, RNA transcripts were used to amplify TCR beta CDR3 regions. HTBI primers served in a first-round RT-PCR, which a second-round multiplex PCR followed. In TCRdb, the multiplex PCR reads were re-called with MiXCR into one record per CDR3 protein. The table includes about 700,000 distinct CDR3 sequences, about 40% detected once. The sequenced sample was peripheral blood. The receptors here all came from an adult man with Graves' ophthalmopathy.

This clonotype was recorded many times. The chain is built from TRBV4-3 and TRBJ1-2; D remains unclear. V shed 0 bases and J shed 7 bases, with 12 bases lying between them. Germline V gives CDR1 LGHNA, CDR2 YSLEER. The CDR3 covers 14 residues. For the CDR3, the DNA is TGCGCCAGCAGCCAAGATATGGAAACCTCTGGCTACACCTTC. Its translation: CASSQDMETSGYTF.

The chain combines TRBV4-1 with TRBJ2-5; a possible D gene is TRBD2 (5 bases). Looked up from germline, CDR1 is MGHRA and CDR2 is YSYEKL. CDR3 length: 15 amino acids. V lost 0 bases and J 5 bases, leaving 13 bases between the germline ends. The CDR3 is CASSQERAVGETQYF. DNA for the CDR3: TGCGCCAGCAGCCAAGAGCGGGCGGTCGGCGAGACCCAGTACTTC.

This clonotype was observed many times. The rearrangement links TRBV2 to TRBJ2-5; 9 bases map to TRBD2. Losses at the gene ends were 7 bases for V and 2 bases for J; bases not matched to a gene: 8. CDR1 is SNHLY, CDR2 FYNNEI, per germline. The CDR3 runs to 15 residues. Here the CDR3 reads CASTATSGMQETQYF. CDR3 coding DNA: TGTGCCAGCACGGCGACTAGCGGAATGCAAGAGACCCAGTACTTC.

The chain combines TRBV19 with TRBJ1-2, with 12 bases identical to TRBD1. V trimming: 3 bases; J trimming: 4 bases; junction bases outside the gene matches: 3. This CDR3 has 15 amino acids. CDR1 and CDR2 from the germline V gene are LNHDA and SQIVND (reference sequence). CDR3 residues: CASSMGQGAIYGYTF. The CDR3 nucleotides are TGTGCCAGTAGTATGGGACAGGGGGCGATCTATGGCTACACCTTC.

The sample holds many counts of this clonotype. The gene calls are TRBV11-2 and TRBJ2-7; D remains ambiguous. From germline, CDR1 is SGHAT and CDR2 FQNNGV. CDR3 length equals 12 residues. Trimming cost V 5 bases and J 4 bases, with 9 bases left between them. Here the CDR3 DNA reads TGTGCCAGCAGCGCTACCACATACGAGCAGTACTTC. Amino acid sequence: CASSATTYEQYF.

This chain connects TRBV5-6 to TRBJ2-7; perhaps D is TRBD1 or TRBD2 (5 bases each). CDR1 SGHDT and CDR2 YYEEEE come from the germline V gene. V shed 4 bases and J shed 7 bases, with 18 bases lying between them. The CDR3 spans 14 residues. CDR3 amino acids: CASSPWDRAEEQYF. CDR3 nucleotides: TGTGCCAGCAGCCCCTGGGACCGGGCAGAGGAGCAGTACTTC. The variable domain in full, with the rest retrieved from reference TRBV5-6 and TRBJ2-7, is DAGVTQSPTHLIKTRGQQVTLRCSPKSGHDTVSWYQQALGQGPQFIFQYYEEEERQRGNFPDRFSGHQFPNYSSELNVNALLLGDSALYLCASSPWDRAEEQYFGPGTRLTVT.

On this clonotype: This may be a read error: a much more frequent sequence differs by one nucleotide. V usage is TRBV5-6 and J usage is TRBJ1-6; 12 nucleotides line up with TRBD1. There are 17 residues in the CDR3. Trimming removed 7 bases from V and 6 bases from J; junction bases left unmatched: 11. CDR1 and CDR2 (germline): SGHDT, YYEEEE. The CDR3 DNA is TGTGCCAGCGGACCCCGGGGACAGGGGGCAGTTAATTCACCCCTCCACTTT. Protein: CASGPRGQGAVNSPLHF.

The chain couples TRBV29-1 to TRBJ2-2, with 7 bases that match TRBD1. The CDR3 length is 13 residues. Trimming cost V 4 bases and J 6 bases; bases outside gene matches: 5. Germline lookup yields CDR1 SQVTM and CDR2 ANQGSEA. CDR3 region: CSVGRDRPGELFF. CDR3 DNA sequence: TGCAGCGTTGGAAGGGACAGACCCGGGGAGCTGTTTTTT.

The chain joins TRBV19 to TRBJ2-5; D is unclear. Germline assignment: CDR1 LNHDA and CDR2 SQIVND (reference sequence). This CDR3 has 14 residues. Trimming stripped 3 bases from V and 5 bases from J, with 13 bases between. Written as DNA, the CDR3 is TGTGCCAGTAGTATCAGGCGCGGCCCGGAGACCCAGTACTTC. It is translated as CASSIRRGPETQYF.

For this clonotype: A much larger clonotype is one base distant, so this may be a read error. The chain couples TRBV12-3 or TRBV12-4 to TRBJ2-7, with D perhaps TRBD1 (5 bases). Deletions cut 9 bases from V and 2 bases from J, with 8 bases between. The CDR3 is made up of 11 amino acids. The CDR3 region has the DNA TGTGCCAGTGGGGCGACCTACGAGCAGTACGTC. Translation: CASGATYEQYV.

This rearrangement joins TRBV29-1 to TRBJ1-2, with D perhaps matching TRBD1 (6 bases). CDR3 length: 15 amino acids. The ends were cut back, 7 bases at V and 2 bases at J, with 20 bases in the middle. Germline V gene lookup returns CDR1 SQVTM and CDR2 ANQGSEA. This CDR3 reads CSAGGVGAGNYGYTF. In DNA form, the CDR3 reads TGCAGCGCCGGAGGGGTGGGGGCGGGGAACTATGGCTACACCTTC.

This clonotype was seen only a few times. Given a much more abundant clone one base away, this may be a read error. The V call is TRBV7-9, the J call TRBJ1-2, with TRBD1 as a possible D gene (5 bases). Germline V gene lookup returns CDR1 SEHNR and CDR2 FQNEAQ (reference sequence). The V gene lost 5 bases and the J gene lost 3 bases, with 19 bases spanning the gap. The CDR3 contains 16 residues. The CDR3 region is CASSPIVAQGDYGYTF. CDR3 nucleotide sequence: TGTGCCAGCAGCCCCATAGTAGCTCAGGGAGACTATGGCTACACCTTC.

This chain uses TRBV24-1 with TRBJ1-1; the D is unclear. CDR1 KGHDR and CDR2 SFDVKD come from the germline V gene. CDR3 length: 13 amino acids. Trimming cost V 6 bases and J 0 bases, with 7 bases left between them. This CDR3 is CATSSGMNTEAFF. The CDR3 region has the DNA TGTGCCACCAGTTCCGGGATGAACACTGAAGCTTTCTTT.

This clonotype was seen a handful of times. This may be a read error, as it is one base from a much larger clone. V gene TRBV25-1 combines with J gene TRBJ1-2; TRBD1 might be the D (5 bases). The CDR3 runs to 13 residues. Germline values: CDR1 MGHDK, CDR2 SYGVNS. Trimming pared 6 bases from V and 3 bases from J, leaving 11 bases between. The CDR3 sequence: CASSLQADYGYTF. DNA of the CDR3: TGTGCCAGCAGCTTACAGGCGGACTATGGCTACACCTTC.

The table lists this clonotype with many counts. V is TRBV9 and J is TRBJ2-7, with TRBD2 identical over 8 bases. The germline V gene encodes CDR1 SGDLS and CDR2 YYNGEE. J lost 5 bases, V lost 7 bases, and 8 bases had no gene match. The CDR3 has 13 residues. CDR3 sequence reads: CASSTGGANEQYF. CDR3 nucleotide sequence: TGTGCCAGCTCTACCGGGGGGGCGAACGAGCAGTACTTC.

This clonotype was seen many times. V usage is TRBV2 and J usage is TRBJ2-5; 12 bases fit TRBD2. From germline, CDR1 is SNHLY and CDR2 FYNNEI. J lost 5 bases, V lost 4 bases, and 8 bases had no gene match. This CDR3 contains 16 residues. The CDR3 DNA reads as TGTGCCAGCAGTGCCAGACTAGCGGGGGCCGGGGAGACCCAGTACTTC. Its translation: CASSARLAGAGETQYF.

The rearrangement links TRBV29-1 to TRBJ2-6; TRBD2 matches 12 bases. The CDR3 is 16 amino acids. The germline V gene has CDR1 SQVTM and CDR2 ANQGSEA. Germline trimming cut 7 bases from V and 1 base from J; bases unmatched to any gene: 5. Written as DNA, the CDR3 is TGCAGCGCTGGACTAGCGGGGCAGTCTGGGGCCAACGTCCTGACTTTC. It translates to CSAGLAGQSGANVLTF.

Concerning this clonotype: One base away lies a much larger clone, so this may be a sequencing read error. This chain uses TRBV7-8 with TRBJ2-5; TRBD1 or TRBD2 may be the D gene (5 bases each). There are 14 residues in the CDR3. CDR1 SGHVS and CDR2 FQNEAQ come from the germline V gene. CDR3 DNA sequence: TGTGCCAGCAGCTTAAGGGGACCCCAAGAGACCCGGTACTTC. Protein product: CASSLRGPQETRYF.

Many counts were recorded for this clonotype. The chain joins TRBV20-1 to TRBJ1-1, with D maybe TRBD1 (6 bases). The CDR3 consists of 14 residues. With 3 bases removed from V and 3 bases from J, the gap between germline ends came to 14 bases. Germline V gene lookup returns CDR1 DFQATT and CDR2 SNEGSKA (reference sequence). The CDR3 coding sequence is TGCAGTGCTAGGGACAGCGTAGACCACACTGAAGCTTTCTTT. Its translation: CSARDSVDHTEAFF.

In this sample, this clonotype turned up a few times. This chain connects TRBV4-3 to TRBJ1-1; D gene uncertain. CDR1 and CDR2 (germline): LGHNA, YSLEER. This CDR3 is built from 16 residues. V was trimmed by 0 bases and J by 5 bases, leaving 16 bases between them. The CDR3 region is CASSQESVGIETEAFF. The CDR3 DNA reads TGCGCCAGCAGCCAAGAAAGTGTGGGGATTGAGACTGAAGCTTTCTTT.

The chain employs TRBV19 and TRBJ1-5, with D perhaps matching TRBD1 (5 bases). This CDR3 has 14 amino acids. V was pared by 4 bases and J by 11 bases, with 18 bases between. Germline lookup yields CDR1 LNHDA and CDR2 SQIVND (reference sequence). CDR3 amino acids: CASSTSGTQETQHF. As DNA, the CDR3 is TGTGCCAGTAGTACCTCCGGGACCCAAGAGACCCAGCATTTT.

For this clonotype: Because the CDR3's place on the DNA is in doubt, the DNA is left out and the CDR3 is given as listed by TCRdb. This chain joins TRBV7-9 and TRBJ1-2; TRBD1 is taken as the D call from the table, unchecked against the DNA. The CDR3 length equals 19 residues, ends included. Germline-derived CDR1 and CDR2 are SEHNR and FQNEAQ (reference sequence). The CDR3 here is CASSFYICSASGGVYGYTF.

Concerning this clonotype itself: The conserved phenylalanine or tryptophan normally closing the CDR3 is absent here, so this likely arose from a read error. V usage is TRBV5-4 and J usage is TRBJ1-1, with D hard to call. The length of the CDR3 is 13 residues. Trimming shortened V by 0 bases and J by 1 base, and 4 bases separated the two germline ends. Germline CDR1 SGHNT, CDR2 YYREEE (reference sequence). CDR3 amino acids: CASSLGENTEAFL. The CDR3 DNA sequence: TGTGCCAGCAGCTTGGGTGAGAACACTGAAGCTTTCCTT.

At least ten counts were recorded for this clonotype. The chain is built from TRBV5-1 and TRBJ2-2, with TRBD2 identical over 7 bases. The trim removed 2 bases at V and 5 bases at J, leaving 6 bases unmatched. Germline assignment: CDR1 SGHRS and CDR2 YFSETQ. The CDR3 covers 15 residues. Written as DNA, the CDR3 is TGCGCCAGCAGCTTAAAAACTAGCGTTACCGGGGAGCTGTTTTTT. It codes for CASSLKTSVTGELFF.

This chain connects TRBV29-1 to TRBJ2-5; the D gene is possibly TRBD2 (5 bases). The CDR3 runs to 14 residues. Between the trimmed V and J ends, which lost 5 bases and 4 bases, there was a span of 17 bases. The germline V gene encodes CDR1 SQVTM and CDR2 ANQGSEA. CDR3 nucleotides: TGCAGCGTTAGCCGGGCTAGCAAGAGAGAGACCCAGTACTTC. Residues: CSVSRASKRETQYF.

This clonotype was counted once. This rearrangement joins TRBV2 to TRBJ2-7, with unresolved D. Germline assignment: CDR1 SNHLY and CDR2 FYNNEI. Trimming took off 2 bases at V and 6 bases at J, with 14 bases between the two ends. The CDR3 is 14 residues long. The DNA for the CDR3 is TGTGCCAGCAGTGAACAGGAGACGCGGTTCGAGCAGTACTTC. Translating gives CASSEQETRFEQYF.

This clonotype was seen at least ten times. The rearrangement links TRBV7-2 to TRBJ2-3; TRBD2 matches at 8 bases. The CDR3 totals 14 residues. V was pared by 3 bases and J by 3 bases, with 2 bases of the junction left unmatched. Germline V gene data show CDR1 as SGHTA and CDR2 as FQGNSA. The CDR3, as DNA: TGTGCCAGCAGCTTCGGGGGGGCTACAGATACGCAGTATTTT. It encodes CASSFGGATDTQYF.

The chain couples TRBV6-5 to TRBJ1-1; 9 positions agree with TRBD1. Germline lookup yields CDR1 MNHEY and CDR2 SVGAGI. The junction had 6 bases not matched to a gene; V was cut back by 5 bases and J by 5 bases. There are 14 residues in the CDR3. CDR3 in DNA: TGTGCCAGCAGTACAGGGGGCGCAAGGACTGAAGCTTTCTTT. Translation gives CASSTGGARTEAFF.

The rearrangement links TRBV4-1 to TRBJ2-5, with D perhaps matching TRBD1 (5 bases). The germline V gene encodes CDR1 MGHRA and CDR2 YSYEKL. Trimming pared 5 bases from V and 4 bases from J, leaving 11 bases between. The CDR3 consists of 13 residues. The CDR3 DNA reads TGCGCCAGCAGCTTGACAGTTAGAGAGACCCAGTACTTC. Translated, it gives CASSLTVRETQYF.

DNA for the CDR3: TGTGCCACCGGAGGGGAATTTAGGGGAGCTTTCTTT. Translation gives CATGGEFRGAFF. The chain carries TRBV6-1 and TRBJ1-1; TRBD1 might be the D (5 bases). V lost 10 bases, J lost 10 bases, and 19 bases lay in between. The V gene's germline CDR1 is MNHNS and CDR2 SASEGT. This CDR3 region has 12 residues.